Sequencing of this T cell receptor (beta chain) was carried out in a study of cytomegalovirus exposure and HLA in healthy donors (TCRdb year 2017). As for the study more broadly: According to an earlier analysis of a few hundred of the donors, some 180 million T cells yielded some 110 million unique TCR beta sequences and approximately 300 Gb of sequence data. About 310 gigabases of sequencing data and tens of millions of unique TCR sequences were included in an early release covering several hundred HLA-typed donors. Among the roughly 400 genotyped donors, approximately 77% belonged to the genetic ancestry cluster associated with self-reported Caucasian donors. The aim of the study was to test whether cataloging public T cell receptors could identify signatures of past pathogen exposure. The T cell repertoires of 666 subjects were profiled by immunosequencing and related to cytomegalovirus serostatus. Besides the first cohort of roughly 660 subjects, a separate validation cohort made up of roughly 120 different subjects was used. To predict cytomegalovirus infection status, the study brought together high-throughput TCR immunosequencing, statistical association of individual TCRs with disease status, and machine learning. A later analysis re-examined previously published TCR beta repertoires from more than 550 donors and added high-resolution HLA genotyping to investigate patterns of TCR occurrence. Rather than using new phenotypic data, the later analysis identified candidate immune exposures from TCR beta sequences and from how often those sequences occurred across donors. In an earlier analysis of around 540 of the donors, high-throughput TCR beta sequencing was used to judge whether each TCR beta V gene segment behaved as functional or pseudogenic. Donor age, sex, ethnicity and CMV serostatus were compiled alongside the repertoire data. In a later genetic analysis, genome-wide SNP genotypes for about 55% of the 666 donors were used, and that subset was treated as a discovery cohort. All discovery cohort repertoires had been generated on a single sequencing platform. HLA typing included class I and class II loci at four-digit resolution. Typing coverage differed by locus: A, B, C, DRB1 and DQB1 were typed in about 620-640 donors, DQA1 in 500 to 550, DPA1 in around 600, and DPB1 in roughly 470. Because of strong linkage in the cohort, roughly five DR-DQ haplotypes were treated as single units for association and clustering. On average, roughly 240,000 unique TCR beta nucleotide sequences were sequenced per donor among 398 genotyped donors of the cohort, with 15% to 20% of those sequences being non-productive. The paper as a whole reports these results and caveats: Sequencing depth was assumed to be roughly uniform across donors in the presence/absence analyses, though that assumption may not hold. When HLA alleles, especially DR and DQ, strongly co-occurred, TCR associations were difficult to assign to individual alleles. Compared with equally common non-associated chains, HLA-associated TCR beta chains in a later analysis were more clonally expanded and had lower generation probabilities. A cluster of highly shared sequence variants was judged likely to be a technical artifact of the sequencing pipeline. It was suggested by the authors that the approach could potentially be generalized to other disease states and immunological phenotypes. According to a later analysis, TCR association rates differed among HLA loci, with DRB1 alleles showing the most associated TCRs and HLA-C alleles showing the fewest. Because some donors lacked HLA typing at each locus, the association tests relied only on the typed subset. A total of fewer than 200 TCR beta chains were listed by the study as associated with cytomegalovirus. In an earlier analysis of fewer than 700 of the donors, most TCR beta V segments appeared in productive rearrangements about 87% or about 30% of the time, broadly matching IMGT annotations. In a later analysis, most CMV-associated TCR beta chains were found to appear HLA-restricted, with HLA associations seemingly driven largely by CMV exposure. The only immune exposure information available for the cohort was CMV serostatus. The cohort was sequenced for TCR beta chains only, and without alpha or paired-chain data the features that could be detected were limited. Because counts were too low, roughly 16 rarely observed V segments, including chromosome 9 orphons, were excluded from the earlier analysis of a few hundred of the donors. A few of the identified cytomegalovirus-associated TCR beta chains were confirmed in vitro to be specific for cytomegalovirus antigens. Linkage disequilibrium might explain the correlated functional status among segregating V segments, but an unknown experimental factor could not be ruled out. A further reported finding was that TCR beta sequences accurately predicted the HLA-A and HLA-B alleles for most subjects in the first cohort. Cytomegalovirus status was reported to be diagnosed by the classifier with high specificity and sensitivity in both the original and validation cohorts. Most TCR sequences were seen in very few donors, while some public TCRs were found in many individuals. Some IMGT-functional V segments, including TRBV6-2 and TRBV6-3, could not be distinguished by the 87-base-pair reads and were therefore excluded. A later genetic analysis associated a missense DCLRE1C variant with V-gene and J-gene trimming of TCR beta chains, and an independent cohort replicated the association. Several of the top co-occurrence clusters appeared to be linked to parvovirus B19, influenza, CMV and Epstein-Barr virus, according to a later analysis. At a false discovery rate of 0.05, a later analysis linked about 17,000 TCR beta sequences to specific HLA alleles. According to a later genetic analysis, donors in an Asian-associated ancestry cluster had fewer N-insertions in productive TCRs than the approximately 700-donor mean.

Regarding this clone: Its antigen is not yet known. No base-level quality is on record; no much larger clone is a single base apart.

In total, roughly 710 healthy bone marrow donors made up the cohort. At the time of sampling, all cohort members were nominally healthy, though unrecorded immune exposures were likely present. The donor was CMV seropositive and was included in the group of some 290 seropositive cohort members. A peripheral blood sample was collected from each donor, and TCR beta sequencing was performed on peripheral blood mononuclear cells. Genomic DNA was extracted from the blood cell samples with the Qiagen DNeasy Blood Extraction Kit. Library preparation employed the immunoSEQ multiplex PCR assay. A mixture of 60 forward primers for TCR Vbeta segments and 13 reverse primers for TCR Jbeta segments was used in the multiplex PCR. Amplification of the CDR3 region of rearranged TCR beta genes was performed with a multiplex PCR assay on genomic DNA. Amplified TCR beta libraries were sequenced as 87-base-pair reads on the Illumina HiSeq System. The paper's processing steps were these. A later analysis counted 65 million to 90 million unique TCR beta chains across the 650 to 800 repertoires, and around 9.9 million of these chains were shared by at least two donors. Raw reads were error-corrected and collapsed into unique sequences with a nearest-neighbor algorithm that merged closely related sequences to remove PCR and sequencing errors. CDR3 sequences were aligned to IMGT reference sequences to assign V, D and J gene segments. Each retained sequence needed at least a six-nucleotide match to both a V gene segment and a J gene segment. Rearrangements were called productive when the CDR3 lacked stop codons and stayed in frame with V and J; all others were non-productive. Following IMGT convention, CDR3 was defined as the stretch from the second conserved V-encoded cysteine up to the conserved J-encoded phenylalanine. The earlier analysis of about 560 of the donors excluded any sequence lacking an unambiguous match to a single V gene segment. In an earlier analysis of around 590 of the donors, a V segment was called functional when productive rearrangements were above 56.7%, and segregating when the standard deviation between donors exceeded 5%. A statistical classification framework was built to diagnose cytomegalovirus status from the catalog of TCR beta chain sequences. A later analysis assigned V and J genes by comparing TCR nucleotide sequences with IMGT/GENE-DB human TR gene sequences. In a later analysis, CDR3 sequences and most-parsimonious VDJ recombination scenarios were assigned using the TCRdist pipeline. A later analysis defined each TCR beta chain by its CDR3 amino acid sequence plus V-gene family, and excluded reads lacking a unique V-gene family. To address suspected cross-contamination and a sequencing artifact, a later analysis removed 592 highly shared, low-generation-probability nucleotide sequences. In a later analysis, a clonal expansion index was calculated for each public chain from normalized within-repertoire ranks of inferred template counts. A later analysis computed generation probabilities with a VDJ recombination model fitted to out-of-frame rearrangements, and checked the results against IGoR. A later analysis scored TCR-TCR, TCR-HLA and TCR-CMV co-occurrence with hypergeometric tests, applying a repertoire-size bias correction to TCR pairs. A later analysis estimated false discovery rates by permuting HLA or CMV assignments 20 times. A later analysis grouped co-occurring TCRs with DBSCAN, adding TCRdist sequence similarity when clustering within HLA-allele-positive subsets. For co-occurrence clustering, repertoires with fewer than 30,000 or more than 120,000 public chains were excluded, along with roughly 5 repertoires with anomalous nucleotide sharing. This immuneACCESS table, as held by TCRdb, lists in-frame sequences with V and J called but not all clones. Of the missing ones, under half trace to an unresolved V gene in checked studies; the others have no known cause. V and J calls and clone size come straight from that table; D and trimming were deduced from the DNA. The sample table holds 85,000 to 130,000 clones, of which roughly four fifths were seen once. 13% to 15% of the sample rests with the top ten.

For CDR1 and CDR2, the germline V gene (reference sequence) lists SEHNR and FQNEAQ. Counted from cysteine to phenylalanine, this CDR3 has 13 amino acids. Only the CDR3 portion is preserved as DNA: 39 bases, with reading frame beginning at the first base. V and J are truncated by 8 bases and 7 bases respectively, leaving an intervening sequence of 14 bases. The chain uses TRBV7-9 and TRBJ1-4, with no confidently assigned D gene. This clonotype was sampled from a male donor in good health and CMV-seropositive. Sequenced input: PBMCs. The CDR3 protein sequence reads: CASHEGSAEKLFF. The bases read TGTGCCAGCCACGAGGGTTCCGCTGAAAAACTGTTTTTT.